Included here is one T cell receptor beta chain sequence, with context. Its antigen is not known. Germline loops: CDR1 KGHSH, CDR2 LQKENI. V was shortened by 3 bases and J by 0 bases, with 17 bases between the two germline ends. The CDR3 has 17 residues. This specimen comes from a study of cytomegalovirus exposure and HLA in healthy donors. Findings of the study overall: Several of the most significant clusters were apparently associated with common viral pathogens in a later analysis.

60 Vbeta and 13 Jbeta primers were used in PCR. Profiling relied on immunoSEQ multiplex PCR, and the TCRdb table lists in-frame clones only, not all of them. The sample has 120,000 or so clones; approximately 15% are singletons. The sample consisted of PBMCs. The sequence was collected from a woman between 18 and 29 years old in good health and CMV-seronegative. The rearrangement uses TRBV18 and TRBJ1-2; perhaps TRBD1 as D (5 bases). CDR3 loop: CASSPLPKTAANYGYTF. Written as DNA, the CDR3 is TGTGCCAGCTCACCCCTCCCGAAGACAGCAGCTAACTATGGCTACACCTTC.